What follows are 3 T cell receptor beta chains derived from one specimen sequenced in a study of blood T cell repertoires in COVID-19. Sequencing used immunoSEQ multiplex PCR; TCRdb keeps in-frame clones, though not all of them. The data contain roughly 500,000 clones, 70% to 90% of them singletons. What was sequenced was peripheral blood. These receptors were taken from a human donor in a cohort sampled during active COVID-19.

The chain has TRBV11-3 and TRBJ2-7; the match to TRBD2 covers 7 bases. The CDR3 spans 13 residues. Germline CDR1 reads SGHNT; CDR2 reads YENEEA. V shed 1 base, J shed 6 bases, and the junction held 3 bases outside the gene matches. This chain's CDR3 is CASSLAGGSEQYF. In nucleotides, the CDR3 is TGTGCCAGCAGCTTAGCGGGGGGTTCCGAGCAGTACTTC.

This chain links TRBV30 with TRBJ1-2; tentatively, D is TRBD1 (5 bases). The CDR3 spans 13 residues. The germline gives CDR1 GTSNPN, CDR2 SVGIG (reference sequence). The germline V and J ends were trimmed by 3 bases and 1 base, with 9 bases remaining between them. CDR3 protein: CAWSAGINYGYTF. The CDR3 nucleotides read TGTGCCTGGAGCGCAGGGATTAACTATGGCTACACCTTC.

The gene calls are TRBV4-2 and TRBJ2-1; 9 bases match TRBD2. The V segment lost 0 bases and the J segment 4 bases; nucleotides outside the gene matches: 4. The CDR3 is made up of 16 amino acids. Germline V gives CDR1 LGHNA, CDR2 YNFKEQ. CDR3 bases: TGTGCCAGCAGCCAAGATCTTAGCGGGAGATACAATGAGCAGTTCTTC. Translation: CASSQDLSGRYNEQFF.